This TCR beta chain was captured in a study of response to subunit inactivated influenza vaccine. From the RT-PCR reads, TCRdb called clonotypes with MiXCR, one entry per CDR3 protein. The sample carries 150,000 to 200,000 distinct CDR3 sequences, roughly 12% recorded once. This clonotype occurred a few times. CDR1 and CDR2 (germline): SEHNR, FQNEAQ (reference sequence). This CDR3 region has 12 residues. The junction had 4 bases not matched to a gene; V was cut back by 5 bases and J by 6 bases. The same data also contributed to another study, on T cells expressing NK-cell markers. This second study notes: TCR beta libraries carry UMIs added by 5'RACE template switching. Underlying the TCR beta repertoires were sorted CD3+CD56+NKG2C+, CD3+CD56+NKG2C- and CD3+CD56-NKG2C+ T cells.

The sample consisted of CD8+ T cells sorted from PBMCs, taken approximately 13 days after vaccination. The chain employs TRBV7-9 and TRBJ2-7; TRBD1 aligns across 7 bases. This receptor was taken from a middle-aged man who received an inactivated influenza vaccine. The CDR3 bases are TGTGCCAGCAGCCCAGGGACAGCCGAGCAGTACTTC. Amino acid sequence: CASSPGTAEQYF.